A single sample gave rise to the 21 T cell receptor beta chains below, sequenced in a study of technical replicates of blood from a handful of donors. Clones were sequenced by immunoSEQ multiplex PCR, and TCRdb holds only the in-frame ones, with some missing. The profile shows over 50,000 clones, less than 95% of them singletons. Sample: T cells isolated from PBMCs. The source is a human donor in good health.

This clone was counted once. The rearrangement links TRBV10-3 to TRBJ1-1; 8 bases are a match to TRBD1. Germline CDR1 reads ENHRY; CDR2 reads SYGVKD. J lost 1 base, V lost 2 bases, and 3 bases had no gene match. The CDR3 totals 15 residues. As DNA, the CDR3 is TGTGCCATCAGTGAGGACAGGGGAACGAACACTGAAGCTTTCTTT. Translation: CAISEDRGTNTEAFF.

The V call is TRBV7-9, the J call TRBJ2-1, with D unresolved. The CDR3 length is 13 residues. V was trimmed by 5 bases and J by 5 bases, leaving 10 bases between them. From germline, CDR1 is SEHNR and CDR2 FQNEAQ (reference sequence). The CDR3 sequence: CASSPDRDNEQFF. The CDR3 nucleotides are TGTGCCAGCAGCCCCGACCGGGACAATGAGCAGTTCTTC.

The V call is TRBV10-1, the J call TRBJ2-5, with a possible D match to TRBD2 (7 bases). V lost 3 bases, J lost 5 bases, and 16 bases lay in between. Per the germline V gene, CDR1 is WNHNN and CDR2 is SYGVQD (reference sequence). The CDR3 extends over 15 amino acids. CDR3 in DNA: TGCGCCAGCAGTGAAGGATGGCGGGGGCAGGAGACCCAGTACTTC. Translated, it gives CASSEGWRGQETQYF.

The gene calls are TRBV18 and TRBJ1-2, with 10 bases matching TRBD1. CDR1 KGHSH and CDR2 LQKENI come from the germline V gene. This CDR3 spans 16 amino acids. Unmatched junction bases numbered 5, after V lost 3 bases and J lost 1 base. The CDR3 loop is CASSPGTGANNYGYTF. The CDR3 nucleotides read TGTGCCAGCTCACCCGGGACAGGGGCCAATAACTATGGCTACACCTTC.

The J gene is TRBJ2-2, the V gene TRBV7-9; 8 bases agree with TRBD2. There are 16 residues in the CDR3. The germline CDR1 and CDR2 sequences are SEHNR and FQNEAQ (reference sequence). Germline trimming cut 7 bases from V and 4 bases from J; bases unmatched to any gene: 11. The CDR3 spells CASTGGGISSTGELFF. CDR3 nucleotide sequence: TGTGCCAGCACCGGGGGGGGAATCTCTTCCACCGGGGAGCTGTTTTTT.

This rearrangement joins TRBV28 to TRBJ1-2; D uncertain. Trimming pared 8 bases from V and 4 bases from J, leaving 8 bases between. The germline V gene encodes CDR1 MDHEN and CDR2 SYDVKM. This CDR3 is built from 11 residues. Written as DNA, the CDR3 is TGTGCCAGCTTCTCCGGCTATGGCTACACCTTC. This encodes CASFSGYGYTF.

This CDR3 is CASSFVRGTYEQYF. As DNA, the CDR3 is TGTGCCAGCAGCTTTGTTCGCGGAACCTACGAGCAGTACTTC. The rearrangement joins TRBV13 to TRBJ2-7, with D hard to call. The CDR3 covers 14 residues. V dropped 3 bases and J dropped 2 bases, with 11 bases sitting between them. Germline CDR1 reads PRHDT; CDR2 reads FYEKMQ (reference sequence).

The chain carries TRBV11-3 and TRBJ1-2; the D gene is possibly TRBD1 (6 bases). This CDR3 has 14 residues. Trimming removed 5 bases from V and 2 bases from J, with 12 bases in between. CDR1 SGHNT and CDR2 YENEEA come from the germline V gene. The CDR3 coding sequence is TGTGCCAGCAGCCTGAGTGGACAGAACTATGGCTACACCTTC. Translation: CASSLSGQNYGYTF.

The chain uses TRBV18 and TRBJ1-4; D not certain. V dropped 2 bases and J dropped 8 bases, with 18 bases sitting between them. The CDR3 contains 16 residues. Germline V lookup: CDR1 KGHSH, CDR2 LQKENI. As DNA, the CDR3 is TGTGCCAGCTCACCAGTATCTCCGGGTCCGGGGGAAAAACTGTTTTTT. Protein product: CASSPVSPGPGEKLFF.

V gene TRBV6-5 combines with J gene TRBJ1-2, with D tentatively TRBD1 (6 bases). Trimming cost V 6 bases and J 4 bases, with 15 bases left between them. Looked up from germline, CDR1 is MNHEY and CDR2 is SVGAGI. The length of the CDR3 is 14 residues. The CDR3 DNA is TGTGCCAGCAGCTCCATACCGGACAGCTATGGCTACACCTTC. Translating gives CASSSIPDSYGYTF.

This clone has a handful of counts. The CDR3, as DNA: TGCGCCAGCAGTCGACAGGGAAATCAGCCCCAGCATTTT. This sequence encodes CASSRQGNQPQHF. The chain carries TRBV10-1 and TRBJ1-5, with 7 bases that match TRBD1. The CDR3 spans 13 residues. J was trimmed by 4 bases and V by 5 bases; bases with no gene match: 2. Germline V gene sequence: CDR1 WNHNN, CDR2 SYGVQD (reference sequence).

V usage is TRBV5-1 and J usage is TRBJ2-3; 15 bases fit TRBD2. From germline, CDR1 is SGHRS and CDR2 YFSETQ. The trim removed 3 bases at V and 1 base at J, leaving 6 bases unmatched. The CDR3 is 18 residues long. The CDR3 nucleotides read TGCGCCAGCAGCTCGGGACTAGCGGGAGGCTGGGGCACAGATACGCAGTATTTT. It translates to CASSSGLAGGWGTDTQYF. The whole variable domain, filled in from reference TRBV5-1 and TRBJ2-3, reads KAGVTQTPRYLIKTRGQQVTLSCSPISGHRSVSWYQQTPGQGLQFLFEYFSETQRNKGNFPGRFSGRQFSNSRSEMNVSTLELGDSALYLCASSSGLAGGWGTDTQYFGPGTRLTVL.

This clone was counted once. The V gene is TRBV29-1, the J gene TRBJ2-2; D gene unclear. CDR1 and CDR2 (germline): SQVTM, ANQGSEA. CDR3 size: 11 residues. Trimming shortened V by 4 bases and J by 5 bases, and 5 bases separated the two germline ends. CDR3 DNA: TGCAGCGTTGCAGGAACCGGGGAGCTGTTTTTT. It codes for CSVAGTGELFF.

The J gene is TRBJ2-1, the V gene TRBV14, with D possibly being TRBD1 (6 bases). This CDR3 has 16 amino acids. Germline V gives CDR1 SGHDN, CDR2 FVKESK. Trimming cost V 4 bases and J 3 bases, with 16 bases left between them. For the CDR3, the DNA is TGTGCCAGCAGCCGTCCTAAATGGGGACACTACAATGAGCAGTTCTTC. Translation: CASSRPKWGHYNEQFF.

This sequence joins TRBV11-2 and TRBJ2-7, with 7 bases fitting TRBD2. Losses at the gene ends were 5 bases for V and 4 bases for J; bases not matched to a gene: 11. This CDR3 is built from 15 residues. CDR1 SGHAT and CDR2 FQNNGV come from the germline V gene. CDR3 sequence reads: CASSLRSGTGYEQYF. CDR3 nucleotides: TGTGCCAGCAGCCTGCGAAGCGGGACTGGGTACGAGCAGTACTTC. Supplemented by reference TRBV11-2 and TRBJ2-7, the full variable domain reads EAGVAQSPRYKIIEKRQSVAFWCNPISGHATLYWYQQILGQGPKLLIQFQNNGVVDDSQLPKDRFSAERLKGVDSTLKIQPAKLEDSAVYLCASSLRSGTGYEQYFGPGTRLTVT.

CDR3 in DNA: TGTGCCAGCAGCGTAACAGGAAACCAAGAGACCCAGTACTTC. As protein: CASSVTGNQETQYF. The genes are TRBV5-6 and TRBJ2-5, with D perhaps matching TRBD1 (5 bases). Germline values: CDR1 SGHDT, CDR2 YYEEEE. Trimming took off 4 bases at V and 0 bases at J, with 10 bases between the two ends. The CDR3 runs to 14 residues.

The chain uses TRBV5-1 and TRBJ2-3; 9 nucleotides line up with TRBD2. With V trimmed by 2 bases and J by 4 bases, 11 bases remained unmatched. The CDR3 has 17 amino acids. Germline loops: CDR1 SGHRS, CDR2 YFSETQ. The CDR3: CASSFLPAGGPADTQYF. CDR3 coding DNA: TGCGCCAGCAGCTTCCTACCGGCGGGGGGGCCAGCAGATACGCAGTATTTT.

This clone was found once. Relative to the germline gene, one junction end is altered; a read error may explain this. The V and J genes are TRBV28 and TRBJ1-2; D uncertain. CDR1 is MDHEN and CDR2 is SYDVKM in the germline V gene. This CDR3 has 14 amino acids. The CDR3 loop is CASSYEQPSDGHTF. In nucleotides, the CDR3 is TGTGCCAGCAGTTACGAACAGCCGTCGGATGGCCACACCTTC.

V is TRBV11-3 and J is TRBJ2-5, with TRBD2 matching 11 bases. The CDR3 totals 16 residues. From germline, CDR1 is SGHNT and CDR2 YENEEA. The junction had 13 bases not matched to a gene; V was cut back by 5 bases and J by 8 bases. CDR3 in amino acids: CASSPRGSGGVETQYF. Here the CDR3 DNA reads TGTGCCAGCAGCCCCCGAGGTAGCGGGGGGGTGGAAACCCAGTACTTC.

V and J are TRBV5-5 and TRBJ2-3; TRBD2 matches at 15 bases. Germline CDR1 SGHKS, CDR2 YYEKEE (reference sequence). V trimming: 6 bases; J trimming: 2 bases; junction bases outside the gene matches: 7. The CDR3 spans 17 residues. The DNA of the CDR3 is TGTGCCAGCATCCCTCGGACTAGCGGGAGGGCCACAGATACGCAGTATTTT. Encoded protein: CASIPRTSGRATDTQYF.

V is TRBV5-6 and J is TRBJ2-7; 10 bases are a match to TRBD1. The germline CDR1 and CDR2 sequences are SGHDT and YYEEEE. V lost 5 bases, J lost 4 bases, and 6 bases stayed unmatched. The CDR3 has 14 amino acids. The CDR3 DNA follows: TGTGCCAGCAGGCAGACAGGGGGCGCGTACGAGCAGTACTTC. Amino acids: CASRQTGGAYEQYF.